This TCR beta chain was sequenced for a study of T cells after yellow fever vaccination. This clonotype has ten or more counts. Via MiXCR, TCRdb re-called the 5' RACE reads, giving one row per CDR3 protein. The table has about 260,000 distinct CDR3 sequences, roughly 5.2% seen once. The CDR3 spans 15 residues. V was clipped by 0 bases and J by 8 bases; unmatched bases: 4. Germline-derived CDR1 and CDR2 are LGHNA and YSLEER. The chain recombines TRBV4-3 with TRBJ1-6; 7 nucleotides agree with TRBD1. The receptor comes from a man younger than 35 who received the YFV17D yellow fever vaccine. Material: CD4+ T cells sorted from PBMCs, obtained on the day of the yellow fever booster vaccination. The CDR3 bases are TGCGCCAGCAGCCAAGATCCAGGGGGAGATTCACCCCTCCACTTT. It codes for CASSQDPGGDSPLHF.